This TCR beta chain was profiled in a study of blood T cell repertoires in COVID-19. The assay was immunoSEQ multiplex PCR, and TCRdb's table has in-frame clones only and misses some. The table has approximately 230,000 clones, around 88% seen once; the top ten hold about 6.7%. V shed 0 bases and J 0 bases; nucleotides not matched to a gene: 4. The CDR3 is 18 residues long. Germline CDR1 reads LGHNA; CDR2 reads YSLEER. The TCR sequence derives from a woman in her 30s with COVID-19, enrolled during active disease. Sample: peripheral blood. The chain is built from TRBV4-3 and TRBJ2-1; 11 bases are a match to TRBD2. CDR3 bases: TGCGCCAGCAGCCAAGATGCTAGCGGGGGGAGCTCCTACAATGAGCAGTTCTTC. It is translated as CASSQDASGGSSYNEQFF.